These 17 T cell receptor beta chains were sequenced from one sample in a study of CD8 T cells in ankylosing spondylitis. TCRdb redid the calling of the 5' RACE reads with MiXCR, one entry per CDR3 protein. Of around 180,000 distinct CDR3 sequences in the sample, 13% are singletons; the top ten hold around 10%. Sequences were obtained from blood, either unsorted or a sorted T cell fraction (not recorded which). The origin of the receptors is a female donor with ankylosing spondylitis or in good health (not recorded which).

This clonotype came up many times. The J gene is TRBJ1-5, the V gene TRBV6-1; 7 nucleotides align to TRBD1. This CDR3 spans 17 amino acids. V lost 6 bases and J lost 1; bases outside the gene matches: 12. CDR1 and CDR2 from the germline V gene are MNHNS and SASEGT. The DNA of the CDR3 is TGTGCCAGCAGGGGACAGTCACTTGCGATGAGCAATCAGCCCCAGCATTTT. This encodes CASRGQSLAMSNQPQHF.

This clonotype was observed a few times. The chain recombines TRBV7-3 with TRBJ2-3, with D perhaps TRBD2 (6 bases). The CDR3 runs to 15 residues. Germline CDR1 SGHTA, CDR2 FQGTGA. Trimming shortened V by 5 bases and J by 5 bases, and 17 bases separated the two germline ends. The CDR3 DNA is TGTGCCAGCAGCGGATCGGGAGCTCCGAAAGATACGCAGTATTTT. Its protein is CASSGSGAPKDTQYF.

Notes on this clonotype: At one of its ends the junction is not consistent with the germline gene, which may arise from a read error. The gene calls are TRBV28 and TRBJ2-7; 7 nucleotides agree with TRBD2. Germline assignment: CDR1 MDHEN and CDR2 SYDVKM. The CDR3 contains 13 residues. CDR3 residues: CAISFDGGGEQYF. CDR3 nucleotides: TGTGCCATCAGTTTTGATGGGGGGGGCGAGCAGTACTTC.

At least ten counts were recorded for this clonotype. The genes are TRBV2 and TRBJ1-1; a weak D match, TRBD1 (6 bases). This CDR3 is 15 amino acids long. Germline CDR1 is SNHLY and CDR2 is FYNNEI. The V and J ends lost 2 bases and 1 base respectively, with 11 bases between them. CDR3 region: CASSERDTRNTEAFF. The CDR3 DNA is TGTGCCAGCAGTGAACGGGACACTAGGAACACTGAAGCTTTCTTT.

The V gene is TRBV24-1, the J gene TRBJ2-1; TRBD1 is a possible D gene (6 bases). Germline loops: CDR1 KGHDR, CDR2 SFDVKD. The CDR3 contains 15 residues. Trimming stripped 5 bases from V and 8 bases from J, with 18 bases between. The chain's CDR3 is CATSGQGGSIYEQFF. CDR3 nucleotide sequence: TGTGCCACCAGTGGTCAAGGGGGATCAATTTATGAGCAGTTCTTC.

In its sample, this clonotype was seen many times. The rearrangement joins TRBV5-5 to TRBJ1-1, with a tentative D call TRBD1 (5 bases). Looked up from germline, CDR1 is SGHKS and CDR2 is YYEKEE (reference sequence). This CDR3 has 14 residues. V dropped 0 bases and J dropped 6 bases, with 12 bases sitting between them. The CDR3 loop reads CASSLVWGAAEAFF. The CDR3 nucleotides read TGTGCCAGCAGCTTGGTGTGGGGCGCCGCTGAAGCTTTCTTT.

This clonotype was found a few times. The chain recombines TRBV7-2 with TRBJ1-2, with a possible D match to TRBD1 (6 bases). This CDR3 is built from 14 residues. Trimming took off 4 bases at V and 8 bases at J, with 17 bases between the two ends. The germline gives CDR1 SGHTA, CDR2 FQGNSA. The CDR3 nucleotides read TGTGCCAGCAGCTCACAGGGTTGGGGCCAGGGCTACACCTTC. It specifies CASSSQGWGQGYTF.

This chain uses TRBV5-5 with TRBJ1-1; D not resolved. CDR3 length: 11 residues. Germline values: CDR1 SGHKS, CDR2 YYEKEE (reference sequence). V lost 1 base and J 6 bases, leaving 4 bases between the germline ends. CDR3 in DNA: TGTGCCAGCAGCTTGATGGCTGAAGCTTTCTTT. This gives the protein CASSLMAEAFF.

This clonotype showed up many times. The chain links TRBV28 to TRBJ1-5; D ambiguous. The ends were cut back, 0 bases at V and 5 bases at J, with 2 bases in the middle. There are 12 residues in the CDR3. Germline CDR1 MDHEN, CDR2 SYDVKM. The CDR3 reads CASSLWDQPQHF. The CDR3 nucleotides read TGTGCCAGCAGTTTATGGGATCAGCCCCAGCATTTT.

This clonotype is a singleton in its sample. CDR3 sequence: CATSRGPGQGGSTEAFF. As DNA, the CDR3 is TGTGCCACCAGCAGGGGACCGGGACAGGGAGGCTCGACTGAAGCTTTCTTT. The chain is built from TRBV15 and TRBJ1-1, with 9 nucleotides matching TRBD1. V lost 3 bases, J lost 5 bases, and 13 bases stayed unmatched. This CDR3 is built from 17 residues. Per germline, CDR1 LNHNV and CDR2 YYDKDF (reference sequence).

This clonotype was seen many times. This sequence joins TRBV29-1 and TRBJ2-1, with TRBD2 matching 7 bases. The V gene end was trimmed by 4 bases and the J gene end by 7 bases; junction bases not matched to a gene: 7. The germline V gene encodes CDR1 SQVTM and CDR2 ANQGSEA. The CDR3 has 13 residues. DNA for the CDR3: TGCAGCGTTGGGGGGGGTCTTAGTAATGAGCAGTTCTTC. Protein sequence: CSVGGGLSNEQFF.

This clonotype has a handful of counts. This CDR3 is CASSLGVRDNEQFF. The DNA for the CDR3 is TGTGCCAGCAGCTTAGGAGTCAGGGACAATGAGCAGTTCTTC. This chain connects TRBV7-2 to TRBJ2-1; possibly TRBD1 for D (5 bases). Trimming left V 1 base short and J 5 bases short, with 9 bases between. Per germline, CDR1 SGHTA and CDR2 FQGNSA. The CDR3 loop spans 14 amino acids. The complete variable domain, with remaining parts taken from reference TRBV7-2 and TRBJ2-1, reads GAGVSQSPSNKVTEKGKDVELRCDPISGHTALYWYRQSLGQGLEFLIYFQGNSAPDKSGLPSDRFSAERTGGSVSTLTIQRTQQEDSAVYLCASSLGVRDNEQFFGPGTRLTVL.

V and J are TRBV30 and TRBJ1-1; the D gene is possibly TRBD1 (6 bases). This CDR3 contains 15 residues. Germline CDR1 and CDR2: GTSNPN and SVGIG (reference sequence). V dropped 1 base and J dropped 3 bases, with 15 bases sitting between them. Written as DNA, the CDR3 is TGTGCCTGGAGTGGGAGGGGGGGTCTGGACACTGAAGCTTTCTTT. Residues: CAWSGRGGLDTEAFF. The full variable domain, its missing parts supplied by reference TRBV30 and TRBJ1-1, is SQTIHQWPATLVQPVGSPLSLECTVEGTSNPNLYWYRQAAGRGLQLLFYSVGIGQISSEVPQNLSASRPQDRQFILSSKKLLLSDSGFYLCAWSGRGGLDTEAFFGQGTRLTVV.

The V call is TRBV27, the J call TRBJ2-7, with 13 nucleotides matching TRBD2. From germline, CDR1 is MNHEY and CDR2 SMNVEV (reference sequence). The CDR3 consists of 17 residues. J lost 3 bases, V lost 4 bases, and 9 bases had no gene match. Here the CDR3 reads CASSYPTGTSGIYEQYF. CDR3 coding DNA: TGTGCCAGCAGTTATCCCACCGGGACTAGCGGGATCTACGAGCAGTACTTC.

This clonotype came up many times. The chain carries TRBV14 and TRBJ1-5; no definite D call. V dropped 1 base and J dropped 3 bases, with 10 bases sitting between them. CDR3 size: 15 residues. Germline V gene data show CDR1 as SGHDN and CDR2 as FVKESK. The CDR3 protein is CASSQGYGPNQPQHF. The CDR3 DNA is TGTGCCAGCAGCCAAGGATATGGGCCCAATCAGCCCCAGCATTTT.

The chain employs TRBV20-1 and TRBJ1-4; D perhaps matches TRBD1 (6 bases). V was trimmed by 8 bases and J by 5 bases, leaving 30 bases between them. The CDR3 contains 18 residues. CDR1 is DFQATT and CDR2 is SNEGSKA in the germline V gene (reference sequence). CDR3 coding DNA: TGCAGTTTTCTACATCCTCAGGGGCTCCTCTCGAGGAATGAAAAACTGTTTTTT. Translation gives CSFLHPQGLLSRNEKLFF.

This clonotype appeared many times. The chain joins TRBV5-6 to TRBJ2-2; 10 nucleotides match TRBD2. The CDR3 is 14 amino acids. Losses at the gene ends were 5 bases for V and 5 bases for J; bases not matched to a gene: 3. In germline, CDR1 is SGHDT, CDR2 YYEEEE. The CDR3 nucleotides are TGTGCCAGCAGACTAGCGGGATATACCGGGGAGCTGTTTTTT. This gives the protein CASRLAGYTGELFF.